This TCR beta chain was retrieved from a study of blood T cell repertoires in COVID-19. Study overall: COVID-19 samples from acute and convalescent phases originated in the United States, Italy and Spain.

The authors' processing: Estimation of nucleated cell counts was performed using reference gene primer amplification. TCRdb's copy holds only in-frame clones and misses some; the assay was immunoSEQ multiplex PCR. The DNA gave D and trimming, while V, J and clone size come from that table. The sample has under 200,000 clones, over 75% seen once; the top ten hold approximately 6.2%. The V end lost 0 bases, the J end lost 3 bases, and 8 bases lay between the germline ends. The CDR3 is made up of 15 amino acids. The germline CDR1 and CDR2 sequences are MGHRA and YSYEKL. The sequence derives from an older man with active or convalescent COVID-19. This chain joins TRBV4-1 and TRBJ2-2, with no clear D. Sequencing used peripheral blood. In DNA form, the CDR3 reads TGCGCCAGCAGCCAAGAATCCAGATACACCGGGGAGCTGTTTTTT. It encodes CASSQESRYTGELFF.